The text below deals with one T cell receptor beta chain. There is no known antigen for this receptor. One base away there is no much larger clone; base qualities are not given. CDR1 is given as SGHAT and CDR2 as FQNNGV, both from the germline V gene. From the cysteine through the phenylalanine, the CDR3 covers 17 amino acids. Solely the CDR3 DNA is kept, with 51 bases framed from the first base. Trimming accounts for 1 base at V and 0 bases at J, while the number of junction bases matched to no gene is 6. These data come from a study of shared clonotypes between healthy human individuals (dated by TCRdb to the early 2020s). Concerning the study at large: A couple of women and three men aged 18 to 49 years were included in the cohort. The study deeply sequenced blood TCR repertoires of five healthy adults to estimate repertoire size and the extent of clonotype sharing between individuals. Libraries were prepared and TCR repertoires were sequenced by different laboratories using diverse techniques, in order to increase sequencing depth and limit assay-specific biases. Leukapheresis yielded between about 0.85 and 10 billion PBMCs per donor. Per donor, three plates each were used for CD4 naive and CD4 memory, two for CD8 naive, and one for CD8 memory.

Using the deep immunoSEQ assay, TCR CDR3 regions were amplified from genomic DNA by multiplex PCR. For each cell subset, the extracted genomic DNA was distributed evenly across all wells of several immunoSEQ 96-well plates, and each plate served as one replicate. For sorted subsets, around 0.2 ug of genomic DNA, equivalent to tens of thousands of T cell genomes, went into each replicate PCR. The purified libraries were quantified using a Qubit 3.0 fluorometer, sized with a Bioanalyzer 2100, and then quantified again using the KAPA Library Quantification kit. Every immunoSEQ 96-well plate was sequenced on a dedicated single-read 150-cycle Illumina NextSeq 550 flow cell. On the authors' methods: Because only junctional sequences without quality scores were contained in the immunoSEQ output, filtering matching that applied to full-length reads could not be performed. Sequences were annotated with PyIR, a Python wrapper for IgBLAST v1.9, and V/J genes and CDR3 were assigned using IMGT germline references. Reads with weak V/J assignments (E-value above 1e-6), missing CDR3, stop codons, out-of-frame junctions, or ambiguous translated residues were removed. V3J clonotypes were defined as sequences sharing an identical inferred V gene, J gene, and CDR3 amino acid sequence. The percentage overlap between two repertoires was calculated by dividing the number of shared unique clonotypes by the size of the smaller repertoire. Repertoire richness was assessed with RTK rarefaction, the Chao1 estimator, and Recon v2.1 estimates of unobserved clonotypes. Generation probabilities for all TCRbeta clonotypes obtained by the gDNA method from several donors were computed using OLGA. Drawn from immuneACCESS, this table holds only the in-frame rearrangements with V and J called that TCRdb kept. Clones are partly lost; checked studies trace under half to an unresolved V gene and leave the rest unexplained. V and J calls and clone size are those listed in that table; D and trimming were worked out from the DNA. This sample has 1,400,000 or so clones in its table, and 98% of those were observed once. Approximately 0.4% of the sample goes to the ten largest clones.

The donors were healthy, HIV-negative adults who had no recently reported acute infections or vaccinations. All donors were Caucasian adults living in Nashville, Tennessee, USA. CD4+ T cells were enriched by magnetic negative selection, after which naive cells were positively selected on CD45RA and the negative fraction was taken as the memory subset. After blood collection by leukapheresis, PBMCs were isolated using Ficoll-Histopaque density gradient centrifugation and then cryopreserved in the vapor phase of liquid nitrogen. Analytical flow cytometry was used to check the purity and quantity of each magnetically sorted T cell population. Each sorted fraction had its genomic DNA isolated and then quantified by UV absorbance on a Nanodrop 2000c. Broader findings and caveats from the paper: Based on pairwise subsampling, the degree of clonotype sharing among donors was expected to be affected by sequencing depth. Sampling was limited to blood, and TCR repertoires in tissue likely differ from TCR repertoires in blood. Naive subsets generally had larger estimated clonotype richness than memory subsets did. Sharing across several donors was observed for approximately 5% of naive CD4, 3% to 3.5% of naive CD8, over 2% of memory CD4, and approximately 0.41% of memory CD8 clonotypes. Higher generation probabilities were observed for clonotypes shared by all four sorted-subset donors than for non-shared clonotypes. Because the study included only a small number of donors, the genetic and exposure-history diversity represented was limited. Incomplete sequencing was indicated by rarefaction of sorted-subset datasets, despite the large sequencing depth.

Rearrangement joined TRBV11-2 to TRBJ1-1; TRBD1 matches 9 bases in the middle. Input material: naive CD4+ T cells sorted from blood. Interpreted using the paper, the cell subset or site label stands for: CD45RA+ positively selected. The TCR was taken from a man under 40 in good health. The encoded CDR3 is CASSLGGTGSLNTEAFF. The sequenced DNA is TGTGCCAGCAGCTTAGGTGGGACAGGGAGTCTGAACACTGAAGCTTTCTTT.